This is a list of T cell receptor beta chains from one sample in a study of T cell responses to AZD1222 COVID-19 vaccine. TCRdb's copy holds only in-frame clones and misses some; the assay was immunoSEQ multiplex PCR. The sample yields 100,000 to 150,000 clones, roughly 88% seen once. This specimen consisted of peripheral blood, obtained on day 0 of AZD1222 vaccination. The receptors come from an adult in good health. The CDR3 runs from the conserved cysteine through the conserved F or W. Each record gives: J gene, V gene, D gene, clone size, CDR3 protein. D genes are given only for firm matches. Expanded clones are given a class, and other clones once, few, many or no size at all.

TRBJ1-4,TRBV5-5,-,-,CASSTSGGPNEKLFF
TRBJ1-5,TRBV12-3/TRBV12-4,-,-,CASRGDNQPQHF
TRBJ2-1,TRBV5-1,TRBD2,-,CASSLLRGEVEQFF
TRBJ2-1,TRBV19,TRBD2,-,CASSVSGTSGGAVFGVF
TRBJ1-1,TRBV5-1,-,once,CASSLVAAANTEAFF
TRBJ1-3,TRBV5-1,-,once,CASSPGLTVGGNTIYF
TRBJ2-2,TRBV19,-,-,CASRVALIAGELFF
TRBJ2-7,TRBV2,TRBD2,-,CASRKGLAGSYEQYF
TRBJ2-3,TRBV6-1,-,-,CASSEGVGWVRDTQYF
TRBJ1-1,TRBV27,-,-,CASSSYTGDMNTEAFF
TRBJ2-2,TRBV5-5,TRBD1,-,CASSLRPQGAAGELFF
TRBJ1-1,TRBV7-2,-,-,CASSPRQGFDTEAFF
TRBJ1-6,TRBV7-8,-,-,CASSQRSNSPLHF
TRBJ1-1,TRBV10-3,-,-,CAISEAGRNTEAFF
TRBJ2-4,TRBV6-5,-,-,CASNLNIQYF
TRBJ2-5,TRBV5-1,-,-,CASSFGTQETQYF
TRBJ2-7,TRBV28,-,-,CASSSSGLAGPYEQYF
TRBJ1-2,TRBV4-2,-,-,CASSQETGGSSYGYTF
TRBJ2-7,TRBV23-1,TRBD1,-,CASKGDRIYEQYF
TRBJ1-3,TRBV6-5,-,-,CASWGGNTIYF